Listed below are T cell receptor beta chains from one sample, sequenced in a study of T cells after yellow fever vaccination. One entry per CDR3 protein, called by TCRdb with MiXCR from the 5' RACE reads. The sample gives roughly 170,000 distinct CDR3 sequences, approximately 6% of which show up once; less than 3.5% is in the top ten. Sequenced here: CD4+ T cells sorted from PBMCs, sampled on the day of the first yellow fever vaccination. The source of these receptors is a man aged 18 to 29 who received the YFV17D yellow fever vaccine. Each CDR3 is given with its conserved first and last residue. D genes are given only for firm matches. Size is stated for part of the rows, as once, few or many counts, or as a class when the clone is expanded.

>.|TRBJ2-5|TRBV6-2/TRBV6-3|many
CASTTSLETQYF
TGTGCCAGCACCACCAGCTTGGAGACCCAGTACTTC
>.|TRBJ2-2|TRBV15|many
CATSRDRGRMSGGLFF
TGTGCCACCAGCAGAGATCGAGGGAGAATGTCCGGGGGGCTGTTTTTT
>.|TRBJ1-2|TRBV5-1|many
CASSSGPNYGYTF
TGCGCCAGCAGCAGCGGACCTAACTATGGCTACACCTTC
>.|TRBJ2-6|TRBV10-3|many
CAISEQGSGANVLTF
TGTGCCATCAGTGAACAGGGCTCTGGGGCCAACGTCCTGACTTTC
>.|TRBJ1-5|TRBV5-1|.
CASRPGPPSNQPQHF
TGCGCCAGCCGCCCAGGACCGCCTAGCAATCAGCCCCAGCATTTT
>TRBD2|TRBJ2-5|TRBV9|.
CASNPAGTPQETQYF
TGTGCCAGCAACCCAGCGGGGACTCCCCAAGAGACCCAGTACTTC
>.|TRBJ2-1|TRBV10-1|.
CASSEGGNGEQFF
TGCGCCAGCAGTGAGGGGGGAAACGGTGAGCAGTTCTTC
>.|TRBJ2-7|TRBV3-1|few
CASSHRGSEQYF
TGTGCCAGCAGCCACAGGGGTTCCGAGCAGTACTTC
>.|TRBJ1-1|TRBV5-1|many
CASKLDVNTEAFF
TGCGCCAGCAAGTTAGACGTGAACACTGAAGCTTTCTTT
>.|TRBJ1-2|TRBV4-2|many
CASSQEGLANYGYTF
TGTGCCAGCAGCCAAGAGGGGTTAGCTAACTATGGCTACACCTTC
>TRBD2|TRBJ2-7|TRBV10-3|many
CAISETSGAYEQYF
TGTGCCATCAGTGAGACTAGCGGGGCCTACGAGCAGTACTTC
>.|TRBJ2-5|TRBV4-3|.
CASSQDQPGLRSTQYF
TGCGCCAGCAGCCAAGACCAACCGGGACTCCGGTCGACCCAGTACTTC
>TRBD2|TRBJ2-2|TRBV27|.
CASSPHLISGGGNTGELFF
TGTGCCAGCAGTCCCCATTTAATAAGCGGGGGAGGGAACACCGGGGAGCTGTTTTTT
>.|TRBJ1-4|TRBV28|many
CASSLGGTGIEKLFF
TGTGCCAGCAGTTTAGGAGGCACAGGGATTGAAAAACTGTTTTTT
>TRBD1|TRBJ1-1|TRBV29-1|few
CSGDRFQNTEAFF
TGCAGCGGGGACAGGTTTCAGAACACTGAAGCTTTCTTT
>.|TRBJ1-2|TRBV5-6|many
CASSFEANYGYTF
TGTGCCAGCAGCTTCGAAGCTAACTATGGCTACACCTTC
>.|TRBJ1-6|TRBV10-3|many
CAIRDTGNSPLHF
TGTGCCATCAGGGACACAGGGAATTCACCCCTCCACTTT